The entry below describes one T cell receptor beta chain. Each donor was nominally healthy when sampled (though unrecorded immune exposures were likely). With 5 bases removed from V and 6 bases from J, the gap between germline ends came to 8 bases. The germline gives CDR1 MDHEN, CDR2 SYDVKM. The CDR3 sequence is 12 residues long. These data are taken from a study of cytomegalovirus exposure and HLA in healthy donors. The PCR made use of 60 Vbeta and 13 Jbeta primers. Libraries were prepared by immunoSEQ multiplex PCR; TCRdb keeps only in-frame clonotypes and omits some of them. The sample shows 85,000 to 100,000 clones, about 89% of them seen only once.

This chain joins TRBV28 and TRBJ2-1, with D uncertain. This TCR was recovered from a man in his thirties or forties in good health and CMV-seropositive. Specimen: PBMCs. CDR3 protein: CASSNYRNEQFF. The CDR3 coding sequence is TGTGCCAGCAGTAATTATCGCAATGAGCAGTTCTTC.